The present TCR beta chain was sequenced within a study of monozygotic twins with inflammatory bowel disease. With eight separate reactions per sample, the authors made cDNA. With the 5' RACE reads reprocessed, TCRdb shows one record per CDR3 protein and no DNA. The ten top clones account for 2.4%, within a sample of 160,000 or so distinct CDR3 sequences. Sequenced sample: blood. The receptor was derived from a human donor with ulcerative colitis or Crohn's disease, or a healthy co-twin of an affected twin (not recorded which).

The CDR3 loop is CSAPLGPFPDYNSPLHF. The V gene is TRBV20-1, the J gene TRBJ1-6; TCRdb's D gene call, TRBD1, goes unchecked for lack of DNA. The CDR3 has 17 amino acids. The germline V gene has CDR1 DFQATT and CDR2 SNEGSKA (reference sequence).